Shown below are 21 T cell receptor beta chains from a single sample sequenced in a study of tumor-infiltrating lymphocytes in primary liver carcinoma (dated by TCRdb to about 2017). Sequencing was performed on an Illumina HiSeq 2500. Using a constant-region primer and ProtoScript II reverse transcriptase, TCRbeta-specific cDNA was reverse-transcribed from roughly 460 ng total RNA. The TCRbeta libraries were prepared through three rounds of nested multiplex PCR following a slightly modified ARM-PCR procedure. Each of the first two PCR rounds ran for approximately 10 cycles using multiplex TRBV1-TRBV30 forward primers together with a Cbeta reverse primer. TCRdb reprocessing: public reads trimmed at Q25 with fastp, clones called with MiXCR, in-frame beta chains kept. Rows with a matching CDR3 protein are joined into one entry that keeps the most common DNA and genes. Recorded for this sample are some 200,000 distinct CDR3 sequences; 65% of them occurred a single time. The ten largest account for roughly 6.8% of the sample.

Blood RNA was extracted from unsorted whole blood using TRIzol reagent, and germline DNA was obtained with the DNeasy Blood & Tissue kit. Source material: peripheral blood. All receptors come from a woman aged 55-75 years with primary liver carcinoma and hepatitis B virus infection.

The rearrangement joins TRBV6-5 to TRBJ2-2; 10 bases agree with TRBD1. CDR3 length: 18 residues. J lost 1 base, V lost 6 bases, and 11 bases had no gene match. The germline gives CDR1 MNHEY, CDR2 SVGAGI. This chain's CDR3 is CASRKGQGFGLNTGELFF. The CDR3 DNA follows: TGTGCCAGCAGGAAGGGACAGGGGTTTGGGTTGAACACCGGGGAGCTGTTTTTT.

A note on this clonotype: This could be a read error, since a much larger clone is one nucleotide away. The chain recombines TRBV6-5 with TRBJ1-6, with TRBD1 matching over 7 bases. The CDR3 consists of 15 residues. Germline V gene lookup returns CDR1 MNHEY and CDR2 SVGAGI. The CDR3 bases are TGTGCCAGCAGCCGGACCCGACAGGGTAATCCACCCCTCCACTTT. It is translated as CASSRTRQGNPPLHF.

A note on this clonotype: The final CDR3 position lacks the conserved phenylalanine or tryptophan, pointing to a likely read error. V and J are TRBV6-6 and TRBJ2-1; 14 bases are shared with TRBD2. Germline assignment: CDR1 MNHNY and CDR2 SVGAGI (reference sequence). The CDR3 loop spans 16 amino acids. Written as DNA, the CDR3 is TGTACCAGCAGAAGACTAGCGGGAGGGCCCTACAATGAGCAGTTCCTC. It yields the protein CTSRRLAGGPYNEQFL.

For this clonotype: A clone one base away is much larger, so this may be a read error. The chain's CDR3 is CASCQNTEAFF. CDR3 sequence (DNA): TGCGCCAGCTGCCAGAACACTGAAGCTTTCTTT. The chain combines TRBV5-1 with TRBJ1-1; D uncertain. Germline V CDR1 and CDR2: SGHRS, YFSETQ. V was pared by 7 bases and J by 1 base, with 5 bases between. The CDR3 totals 11 residues.

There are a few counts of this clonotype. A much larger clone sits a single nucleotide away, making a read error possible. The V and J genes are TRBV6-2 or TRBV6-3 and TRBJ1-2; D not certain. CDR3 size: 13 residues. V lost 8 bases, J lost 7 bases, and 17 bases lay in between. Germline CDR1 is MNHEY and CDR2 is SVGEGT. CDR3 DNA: TGTGCCAGCGGCCCCGTATTGGTTTCTGGCTACACCTTC. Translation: CASGPVLVSGYTF.

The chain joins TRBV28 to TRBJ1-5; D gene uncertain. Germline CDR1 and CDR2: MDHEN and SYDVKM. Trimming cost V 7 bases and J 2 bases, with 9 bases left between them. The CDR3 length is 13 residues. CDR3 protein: CASMRVRNQPQHF. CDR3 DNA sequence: TGTGCCAGCATGAGGGTTCGCAATCAGCCCCAGCATTTT.

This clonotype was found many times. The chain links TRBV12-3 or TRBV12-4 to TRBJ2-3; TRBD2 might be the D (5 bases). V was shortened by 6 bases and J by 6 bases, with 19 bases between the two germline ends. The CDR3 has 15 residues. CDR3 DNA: TGTGCCAGCAGAGGAGAGGGCAGCGTCCTGGATACGCAGTATTTT. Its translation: CASRGEGSVLDTQYF.

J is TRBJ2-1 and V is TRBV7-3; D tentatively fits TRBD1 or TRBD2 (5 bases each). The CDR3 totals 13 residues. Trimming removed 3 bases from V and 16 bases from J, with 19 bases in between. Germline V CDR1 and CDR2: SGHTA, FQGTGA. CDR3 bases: TGTGCCAGCAGCTTGAGCCCCGGGGCAGGGAGCTTCTTC. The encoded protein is CASSLSPGAGSFF. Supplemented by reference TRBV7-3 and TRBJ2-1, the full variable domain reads GAGVSQTPSNKVTEKGKYVELRCDPISGHTALYWYRQSLGQGPEFLIYFQGTGAADDSGLPNDRFFAVRPEGSVSTLKIQRTERGDSAVYLCASSLSPGAGSFFGPGTRLTVL.

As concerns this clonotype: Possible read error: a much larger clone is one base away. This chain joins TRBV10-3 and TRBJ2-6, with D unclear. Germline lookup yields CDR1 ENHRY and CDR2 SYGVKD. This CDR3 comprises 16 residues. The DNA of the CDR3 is TGTGTCATCAGCACTAACACAATCTCTGGGGCCAACGTCCTGACTTTC. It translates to CVISTNTISGANVLTF.

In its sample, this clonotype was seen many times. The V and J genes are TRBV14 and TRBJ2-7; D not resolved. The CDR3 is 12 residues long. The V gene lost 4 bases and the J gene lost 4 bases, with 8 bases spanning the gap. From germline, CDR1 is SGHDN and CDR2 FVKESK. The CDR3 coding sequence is TGTGCCAGCAGCCGTACGCAATACGAGCAGTACTTC. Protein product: CASSRTQYEQYF.

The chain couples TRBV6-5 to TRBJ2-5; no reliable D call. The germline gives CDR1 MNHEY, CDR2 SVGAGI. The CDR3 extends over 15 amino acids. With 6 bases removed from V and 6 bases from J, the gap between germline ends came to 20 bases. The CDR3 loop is CASSYIGAGRKTQYF. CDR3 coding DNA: TGTGCCAGCAGCTACATTGGTGCAGGAAGAAAGACCCAGTACTTC.

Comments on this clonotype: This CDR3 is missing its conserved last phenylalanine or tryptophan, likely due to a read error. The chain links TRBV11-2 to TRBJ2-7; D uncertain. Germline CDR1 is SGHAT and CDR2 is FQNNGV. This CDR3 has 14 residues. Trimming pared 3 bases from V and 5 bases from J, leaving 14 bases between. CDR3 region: CASSLALAGNEQYL. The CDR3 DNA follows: TGTGCCAGCAGCTTGGCCCTGGCCGGCAACGAGCAGTACCTC.

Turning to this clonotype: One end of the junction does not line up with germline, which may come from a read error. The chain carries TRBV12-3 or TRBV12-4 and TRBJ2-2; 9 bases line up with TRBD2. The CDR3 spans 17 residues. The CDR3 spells CASSLLAGRFQTGELVF. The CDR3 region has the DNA TGTGCCAGCAGTTTGCTAGCGGGGAGGTTCCAAACCGGGGAGCTGGTTTTT.

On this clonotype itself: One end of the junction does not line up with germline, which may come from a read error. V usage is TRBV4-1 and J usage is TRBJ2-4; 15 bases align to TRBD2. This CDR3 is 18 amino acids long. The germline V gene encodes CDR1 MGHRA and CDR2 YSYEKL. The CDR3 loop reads CASNRGLAGGLAKNIKYF. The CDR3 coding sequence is TGCGCCAGCAACCGAGGACTAGCGGGAGGGCTAGCCAAAAACATTAAGTACTTC.

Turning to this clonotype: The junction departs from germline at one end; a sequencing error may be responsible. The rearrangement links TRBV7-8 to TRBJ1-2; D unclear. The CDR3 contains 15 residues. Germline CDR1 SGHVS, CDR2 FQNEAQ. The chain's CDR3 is CASSLVGSPVYGYTF. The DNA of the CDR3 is TGTGCCAGTAGCTTAGTGGGCAGTCCAGTCTATGGCTACACCTTC.

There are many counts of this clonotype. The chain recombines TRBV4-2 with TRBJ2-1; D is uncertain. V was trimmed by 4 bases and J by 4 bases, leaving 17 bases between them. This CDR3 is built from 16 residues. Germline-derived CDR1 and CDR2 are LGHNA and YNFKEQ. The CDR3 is CASSPGDWRPYNEQFF. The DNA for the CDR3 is TGTGCCAGCAGCCCAGGAGATTGGCGGCCATACAATGAGCAGTTCTTC.

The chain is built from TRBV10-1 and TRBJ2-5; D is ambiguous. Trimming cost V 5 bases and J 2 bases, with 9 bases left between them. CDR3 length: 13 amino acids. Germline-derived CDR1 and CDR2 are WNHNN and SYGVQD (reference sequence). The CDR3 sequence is CASSLDLQETQYF. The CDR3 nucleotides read TGCGCCAGCAGTCTGGACCTTCAAGAGACCCAGTACTTC.

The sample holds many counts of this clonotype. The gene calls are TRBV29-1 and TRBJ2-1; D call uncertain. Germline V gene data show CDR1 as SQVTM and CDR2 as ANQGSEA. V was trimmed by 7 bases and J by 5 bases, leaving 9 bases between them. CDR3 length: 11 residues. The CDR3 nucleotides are TGCAGCGCCACGTACGACAATGAGCAGTTCTTC. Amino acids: CSATYDNEQFF.

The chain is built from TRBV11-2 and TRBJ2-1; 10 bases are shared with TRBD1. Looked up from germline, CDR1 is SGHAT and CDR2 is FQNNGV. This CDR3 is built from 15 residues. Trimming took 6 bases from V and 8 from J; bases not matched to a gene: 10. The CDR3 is CASSTGTGVYDEQFF. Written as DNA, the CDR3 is TGTGCCAGCAGTACCGGGACAGGGGTTTACGATGAGCAGTTCTTC.

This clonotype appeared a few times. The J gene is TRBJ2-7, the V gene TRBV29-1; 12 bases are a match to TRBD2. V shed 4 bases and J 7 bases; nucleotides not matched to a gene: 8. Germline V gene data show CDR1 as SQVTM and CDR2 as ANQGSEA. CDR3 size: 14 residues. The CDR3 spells CSVGGGLAGREQYF. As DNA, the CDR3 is TGCAGCGTTGGGGGGGGACTAGCGGGTCGGGAGCAGTACTTC.

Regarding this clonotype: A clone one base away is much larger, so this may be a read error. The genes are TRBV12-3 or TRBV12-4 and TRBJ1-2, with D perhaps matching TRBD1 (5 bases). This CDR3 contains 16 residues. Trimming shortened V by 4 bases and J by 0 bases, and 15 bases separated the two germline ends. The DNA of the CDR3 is TGTGCCAGCAGTTCCGACTGGGACGGCACTAACTATGGCTACACCTTC. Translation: CASSSDWDGTNYGYTF.